This T cell receptor (beta chain) appears in the sequencing data of a study of patients and donors after allogeneic stem cell transplantation. With 3 bases clipped from V and 3 bases from J, the junction kept 8 bases outside the gene matches. This CDR3 is 16 amino acids long. Germline CDR1 reads SGHRS; CDR2 reads YFSETQ. One entry per CDR3 protein results from TCRdb running MiXCR on the RT-PCR reads. The sample holds about 960,000 distinct CDR3 sequences; under 20% are singletons and the top ten take around 6%. This clonotype was counted between two and nine times. This sequence joins TRBV5-1 and TRBJ2-7, with 11 bases lining up with TRBD2. The receptor was isolated from a human donor who was either an allogeneic HSCT recipient or a stem cell or donor lymphocyte infusion donor (not recorded which). It is not recorded whose cells these are; they may come from a transplant donor. The sequencing sample was made of blood, either unsorted or a sorted T cell fraction (not recorded which). This CDR3 reads CASSWAPTSGSYEQYF. CDR3 bases: TGCGCCAGCAGCTGGGCCCCTACTAGCGGGAGCTACGAGCAGTACTTC.